The 3 T cell receptor beta chains below were found in one sample sequenced in a study of shared T cell receptors in the human thymus. Assay: immunoSEQ multiplex PCR; the TCRdb copy retains only in-frame clones and omits some. Of under 850,000 clones in the sample, around nine tenths were seen once. Separately, the same data were catalogued under a study of human thymus T cells.

Sample: thymocytes. Every receptor here comes from a boy younger than two with a congenital heart defect.

V is TRBV6-6 and J is TRBJ1-5; no clear D. This CDR3 has 15 amino acids. V gave up 5 bases and J gave up 5 bases, with 16 bases separating them. Germline loops: CDR1 MNHNY, CDR2 SVGAGI (reference sequence). The CDR3 loop is CASSPVAGLHQPQHF. As DNA, the CDR3 is TGTGCCAGCAGTCCAGTCGCTGGACTACATCAGCCCCAGCATTTT.

This rearrangement joins TRBV7-8 to TRBJ2-5; possible D gene TRBD1, 5 bases. Germline assignment: CDR1 SGHVS and CDR2 FQNEAQ. The CDR3 has 13 residues. Trimming stripped 4 bases from V and 4 bases from J, with 10 bases between. The CDR3 DNA reads TGTGCCAGCAGCTGCTATAGGGGAGAGACCCAGTACTTC. Translated: CASSCYRGETQYF.

The chain recombines TRBV5-4 with TRBJ2-7, with a possible D match to TRBD2 (5 bases). Deletions cut 0 bases from V and 4 bases from J, with 11 bases between. CDR1 is SGHNT and CDR2 is YYREEE in the germline V gene (reference sequence). The CDR3 totals 14 residues. CDR3 region: CASSLARGSYEQYF. Here the CDR3 DNA reads TGTGCCAGCAGCTTGGCCAGAGGGAGTTACGAGCAGTACTTC.